Below are 27 T cell receptor beta chains sequenced from a single sample in a study of blood T cells in healthy people across ages. A second PCR of about 7 to 12 cycles used a sample-barcoded 5' primer and a J-beta primer mix. TCRdb re-called the 5' RACE reads with MiXCR, one entry per CDR3 protein. This table holds 1.8 million or so distinct CDR3 sequences, roughly 43% found once. Sequencing input: blood. Receptors originate from a human donor in good health.

This clonotype was seen a handful of times. This rearrangement joins TRBV4-3 to TRBJ1-4, with 9 bases that match TRBD1. Germline CDR1 LGHNA, CDR2 YSLEER. The CDR3 consists of 15 residues. V shed 1 base, J shed 7 bases, and the junction held 4 bases outside the gene matches. The CDR3, as DNA: TGCGCCAGCAGCCAAGGGACAGGGGCGGGTGAAAAACTGTTTTTT. Its translation: CASSQGTGAGEKLFF.

The rearrangement joins TRBV28 to TRBJ2-7; D gene ambiguous. V was clipped by 10 bases and J by 4 bases, with 11 bases between them. Germline assignment: CDR1 MDHEN and CDR2 SYDVKM. The CDR3 loop spans 11 amino acids. The CDR3 spells CATIDEYEQYF. The CDR3 DNA follows: TGTGCCACCATCGATGAGTACGAGCAGTACTTC.

The J gene is TRBJ1-2, the V gene TRBV20-1, with D hard to call. This CDR3 spans 15 amino acids. V shed 0 bases and J shed 1 base, with 12 bases lying between them. Germline CDR1 DFQATT, CDR2 SNEGSKA (reference sequence). CDR3 in amino acids: CSAREDVSHNYGYTF. As DNA, the CDR3 is TGCAGTGCTAGAGAGGACGTCTCCCATAACTATGGCTACACCTTC.

This chain joins TRBV6-6 and TRBJ2-7; 8 bases agree with TRBD1. The CDR3 totals 16 residues. Germline CDR1 is MNHNY and CDR2 is SVGAGI (reference sequence). V was clipped by 0 bases and J by 0 bases; unmatched bases: 4. The CDR3 here is CASSYSDRASSYEQYF. The CDR3 coding sequence is TGTGCCAGCAGTTACTCGGACAGGGCGAGCTCCTACGAGCAGTACTTC.

The rearrangement joins TRBV12-3 or TRBV12-4 to TRBJ1-1; 11 nucleotides line up with TRBD1. After removal of 4 bases from V and 6 bases from J, the junction contained 4 bases not matched to a gene. This CDR3 is 14 amino acids long. CDR3 sequence reads: CASSWTGGSSEAFF. For the CDR3, the DNA is TGTGCCAGCAGTTGGACAGGGGGCTCGTCTGAAGCTTTCTTT.

The chain combines TRBV15 with TRBJ2-5; D call uncertain. Trimming removed 0 bases from V and 5 bases from J, with 13 bases in between. Germline CDR1 is LNHNV and CDR2 is YYDKDF (reference sequence). This CDR3 has 15 amino acids. CDR3 DNA sequence: TGTGCCACCAGCAGAGAGGGCGACCTCGGCGAGACCCAGTACTTC. This encodes CATSREGDLGETQYF.

This sequence joins TRBV5-1 and TRBJ1-2, with a possible D match to TRBD1 (5 bases). Germline assignment: CDR1 SGHRS and CDR2 YFSETQ. This CDR3 spans 15 amino acids. V was shortened by 4 bases and J by 7 bases, with 20 bases between the two germline ends. CDR3 bases: TGCGCCAGCAGCGCCCAGGGCTTGGGTTCCTCTGGCTACACCTTC. It encodes CASSAQGLGSSGYTF.

This chain connects TRBV20-1 to TRBJ2-5; perhaps TRBD2 as D (6 bases). The CDR3 consists of 13 residues. CDR1 DFQATT and CDR2 SNEGSKA come from the germline V gene (reference sequence). Trimming took 6 bases from V and 4 from J, leaving 15 bases between them. The CDR3 here is CSAAHTSSETQYF. In nucleotides, the CDR3 is TGCAGTGCCGCGCATACTAGCTCAGAGACCCAGTACTTC.

The J gene is TRBJ1-1, the V gene TRBV6-5, with a possible D match to TRBD1 (6 bases). Germline assignment: CDR1 MNHEY and CDR2 SVGAGI. V was pared by 0 bases and J by 4 bases, with 12 bases between. The CDR3 is 15 residues long. CDR3 sequence (DNA): TGTGCCAGCAGTTACTCGTTCAGGGGAAGCACTGAAGCTTTCTTT. Its translation is CASSYSFRGSTEAFF.

CDR3 bases: TGCGCCAGCAGCTTGGACAGGATCTCGCAAGAGACCCAGTACTTC. Its translation: CASSLDRISQETQYF. This sequence joins TRBV5-1 and TRBJ2-5; D is possibly TRBD1 (5 bases). The CDR3 length is 15 residues. Trimming took 0 bases from V and 2 from J, leaving 11 bases between them. The V gene's germline CDR1 is SGHRS and CDR2 YFSETQ.

This clonotype appeared many times. This chain uses TRBV28 with TRBJ2-7; possible D gene TRBD1, 6 bases. Germline V gene data show CDR1 as MDHEN and CDR2 as SYDVKM. Trimming left V 2 bases short and J 1 base short, with 12 bases between. CDR3 length: 15 residues. The CDR3 loop reads CASSLPTGKSYEQYF. In DNA form, the CDR3 reads TGTGCCAGCAGTTTACCGACAGGAAAATCCTACGAGCAGTACTTC. The full variable domain, rest sourced from reference TRBV28 and TRBJ2-7, is DVKVTQSSRYLVKRTGEKVFLECVQDMDHENMFWYRQDPGLGLRLIYFSYDVKMKEKGDIPEGYSVSREKKERFSLILESASTNQTSMYLCASSLPTGKSYEQYFGPGTRLTVT.

With respect to this clonotype: A junction end diverges from the germline sequence, so it may reflect a read error. The chain couples TRBV5-6 to TRBJ1-2; 9 nucleotides line up with TRBD1. Germline V gene data show CDR1 as SGHDT and CDR2 as YYEEEE. CDR3 length: 13 amino acids. CDR3: CTSSWGTGTGYTF. The CDR3 coding sequence is TGTACCAGCAGCTGGGGGACAGGGACTGGCTACACCTTC.

This clonotype came up a few times. V is TRBV7-6 and J is TRBJ2-3; D might be TRBD1 (6 bases). CDR1 and CDR2 from the germline V gene are SGHVS and FNYEAQ. This CDR3 has 13 amino acids. V was pared by 8 bases and J by 2 bases, with 11 bases between. The CDR3 region has the DNA TGTGCCAGCGGCAGGGGAAACACAGATACGCAGTATTTT. Protein product: CASGRGNTDTQYF.

J is TRBJ2-1 and V is TRBV7-2; D gene unclear. From germline, CDR1 is SGHTA and CDR2 FQGNSA. The CDR3 extends over 14 amino acids. The ends were cut back, 1 base at V and 6 bases at J, with 10 bases in the middle. CDR3 in DNA: TGTGCCAGCAGCTTAGGAACGCCAGGCAATGAGCAGTTCTTC. This sequence encodes CASSLGTPGNEQFF.

This chain joins TRBV20-1 and TRBJ2-1; D is possibly TRBD1 (6 bases). Looked up from germline, CDR1 is DFQATT and CDR2 is SNEGSKA (reference sequence). CDR3 length equals 16 residues. The V end was cut by 2 bases, the J end by 4 bases, with 18 bases between. CDR3 residues: CSARKAGTRSYNEQFF. The CDR3 DNA reads as TGCAGTGCTAGAAAGGCCGGGACACGAAGTTACAATGAGCAGTTCTTC.

This sequence joins TRBV3-1 and TRBJ2-3, with D uncertain. Looked up from germline, CDR1 is LGHDT and CDR2 is YNNKEL (reference sequence). This CDR3 comprises 14 residues. V was clipped by 1 base and J by 6 bases, with 11 bases between them. The CDR3 DNA follows: TGTGCCAGCAGCCAAGGTCGGCCCTTGGATACGCAGTATTTT. It is translated as CASSQGRPLDTQYF.

The V gene is TRBV12-3 or TRBV12-4, the J gene TRBJ1-2; D may be TRBD1 (6 bases). The CDR3 consists of 16 residues. V lost 6 bases and J 2 bases, leaving 19 bases between the germline ends. CDR3 nucleotides: TGTGCCAGCAGGGCCGGGGGGGGCGTCATCAACTATGGCTACACCTTC. Residues: CASRAGGGVINYGYTF.

This clonotype was counted a few times. The J gene is TRBJ1-6, the V gene TRBV7-9; 8 bases agree with TRBD1. Germline V gene lookup returns CDR1 SEHNR and CDR2 FQNEAQ (reference sequence). The CDR3 covers 14 residues. The V and J ends lost 4 bases and 8 bases, in that order; junction bases with no gene match: 4. CDR3 bases: TGTGCCAGCAGCTGGGGACAGGTAGATTCACCCCTCCACTTT. Protein: CASSWGQVDSPLHF.

This clonotype was picked up many times. This chain connects TRBV3-1 to TRBJ2-3, with TRBD1 as a possible D gene (5 bases). With 4 bases removed from V and 5 bases from J, the gap between germline ends came to 7 bases. Germline V CDR1 and CDR2: LGHDT, YNNKEL (reference sequence). The CDR3 runs to 12 residues. CDR3 nucleotide sequence: TGTGCCAGCAGCCGTAGGGGAGATACGCAGTATTTT. It specifies CASSRRGDTQYF.

The table lists this clonotype with a count of one. This rearrangement joins TRBV7-9 to TRBJ1-2; D may be TRBD1 (5 bases). CDR1 and CDR2 (germline): SEHNR, FQNEAQ (reference sequence). The CDR3 is 15 amino acids. Trimming removed 1 base at V and 8 bases at J, with 17 bases between. CDR3 loop: CASSLGGGHDVGYTF. CDR3 nucleotides: TGTGCCAGCAGCTTAGGGGGCGGCCACGACGTGGGCTACACCTTC.

This sequence joins TRBV6-1 and TRBJ1-6; D perhaps matches TRBD1 (5 bases). V lost 4 bases, J lost 9 bases, and 22 bases lay in between. The CDR3 totals 17 residues. Germline V gene lookup returns CDR1 MNHNS and CDR2 SASEGT. The CDR3 nucleotides read TGTGCCAGCAGTGGCCCGCGACAGTCTATGGCAGGTTCACCCCTCCACTTT. Translation gives CASSGPRQSMAGSPLHF.

The chain recombines TRBV29-1 with TRBJ2-7, with D maybe TRBD1 (7 bases). The length of the CDR3 is 14 residues. The V gene's germline CDR1 is SQVTM and CDR2 ANQGSEA. V dropped 3 bases and J dropped 0 bases, with 12 bases sitting between them. The CDR3 sequence is CSVEEGAGSYEQYF. The DNA of the CDR3 is TGCAGCGTTGAGGAGGGGGCTGGCTCCTACGAGCAGTACTTC.

The chain carries TRBV20-1 and TRBJ1-1; the D gene is possibly TRBD1 (5 bases). The CDR3 covers 14 residues. Germline CDR1 is DFQATT and CDR2 is SNEGSKA (reference sequence). V lost 1 base to trimming and J lost 2 bases, with 11 bases between them. The CDR3 DNA is TGCAGTGCTAGAGTTCCGGGGCTAAACACTGAAGCTTTCTTT. Translation gives CSARVPGLNTEAFF.

This clonotype was found a few times. The J gene is TRBJ2-1, the V gene TRBV12-3 or TRBV12-4; 13 bases align to TRBD2. With V trimmed by 5 bases and J by 9 bases, 7 bases remained unmatched. The CDR3 consists of 15 residues. The DNA for the CDR3 is TGTGCCAGCAGTACACTAGCGGGGGGGCTGGGTGAGCAGTTCTTC. Protein: CASSTLAGGLGEQFF.

The V and J genes are TRBV10-3 and TRBJ2-1; D tentatively reads TRBD1 or TRBD2 (5 bases each). Trimming left V 8 bases short and J 5 bases short, with 13 bases between. CDR3 length: 13 amino acids. Per germline, CDR1 ENHRY and CDR2 SYGVKD. The CDR3 region has the DNA TGTGCCATCCTGGGTGAGGGGCACAATGAGCAGTTCTTC. As protein: CAILGEGHNEQFF.

The V gene is TRBV7-3, the J gene TRBJ2-3, with 8 bases lining up with TRBD1. Looked up from germline, CDR1 is SGHTA and CDR2 is FQGTGA. With V trimmed by 1 base and J by 6 bases, 0 bases remained unmatched. This CDR3 contains 13 residues. The CDR3 loop reads CASSLRDRDTQYF. CDR3 sequence (DNA): TGTGCCAGCAGCTTAAGGGACAGGGATACGCAGTATTTT.

The sample holds a few counts of this clonotype. CDR3 region: CASSLIPAEPYGYTF. DNA of the CDR3: TGTGCCAGCAGCCTTATTCCGGCGGAGCCCTATGGCTACACCTTC. The rearrangement uses TRBV5-5 and TRBJ1-2; no reliable D call. This CDR3 is 15 amino acids long. Germline loops: CDR1 SGHKS, CDR2 YYEKEE (reference sequence). Deletions cut 4 bases from V and 4 bases from J, with 17 bases between.